Sequencing of this T cell receptor (beta chain) was carried out in a study of T-cell memory formation after mild COVID-19. Study-wide background: TCR clusters were mostly confined to one donor each. Study results and limitations: Specificity for SARS-CoV-2 was not confirmed among the second-wave clones peaking on day 37. Contracting CD4+ clones sat mainly in CM and EM; CD8+ in EMRA.

With respect to this clonotype: Its specificity is unknown.

The germline V gene has CDR1 MGHRA and CDR2 YSYEKL. The CDR3 sequence is 17 residues long. V trimming: 1 base; J trimming: 6 bases; junction bases outside the gene matches: 12. A 5'RACE reaction primed in the constant segment made cDNA libraries of TCR alpha and TCR beta, and these carried sample barcodes and UMIs. TCRdb independently ran MiXCR on the 5' RACE reads; one entry per CDR3 protein. The data contain fewer than 550,000 distinct CDR3 sequences, roughly 20% of them singletons. The sample consisted of PBMCs or a T cell subset sorted from them (not recorded which). V and J are TRBV4-1 and TRBJ2-7, with 10 bases aligning to TRBD2. The source of this sequence is an adult woman who had mild COVID-19 (a few samples of this study predate the infection). Cell type and time point are not known. The CDR3 region has the DNA TGCGCCAGCAGCCAAGGACTAGCGGGCCCCAAGGGCGGCGAGCAGTACTTC. Residues: CASSQGLAGPKGGEQYF.